Below, 23 T cell receptor beta chains from the same sample are listed, as sequenced in a study of cytotoxic CD8 clonotypes in ibrutinib-treated CLL. Method: immunoSEQ multiplex PCR; TCRdb's copy keeps in-frame clones and lacks some. The data contain more than 11,000 clones, roughly two thirds of them seen just once; the ten biggest clones take up approximately 5.4%. Sequencing used PBMCs, obtained before ibrutinib treatment. These receptors all come from a human donor with chronic lymphocytic leukemia.

The CDR3 is CASSPPTAYGYTF. CDR3 DNA sequence: TGTGCCAGCTCACCACCGACAGCCTATGGCTACACCTTC. The chain links TRBV18 to TRBJ1-2, with D perhaps TRBD1 (5 bases). CDR3 length: 13 amino acids. V gave up 0 bases and J gave up 4 bases, with 6 bases separating them. Germline V gives CDR1 KGHSH, CDR2 LQKENI.

The V call is TRBV30, the J call TRBJ2-7; 8 bases are shared with TRBD1. The CDR3 has 15 amino acids. V dropped 0 bases and J dropped 7; count of bases not matched to a gene: 11. Germline assignment: CDR1 GTSNPN and CDR2 SVGIG (reference sequence). The CDR3 here is CAWSVSDRDLREQYF. The DNA for the CDR3 is TGTGCCTGGAGTGTTTCGGACAGGGATCTACGGGAGCAGTACTTC.

The chain carries TRBV7-9 and TRBJ2-1; D unclear. V lost 1 base to trimming and J lost 4 bases, with 5 bases between them. CDR3 length: 13 residues. CDR1 is SEHNR and CDR2 is FQNEAQ in the germline V gene (reference sequence). In DNA, the CDR3 is TGTGCCAGCAGCTTAGGGGCGTACAATGAGCAGTTCTTC. It specifies CASSLGAYNEQFF.

The V gene is TRBV2, the J gene TRBJ2-3; weak D call: TRBD2 (6 bases). V was cut by 0 bases and J by 6 bases, with 16 bases left in between. This CDR3 comprises 16 residues. CDR1 is SNHLY, CDR2 FYNNEI, per germline. The CDR3 loop reads CASSEAPAGLVDTQYF. CDR3 DNA sequence: TGTGCCAGCAGTGAAGCGCCGGCGGGATTGGTGGATACGCAGTATTTT.

There are a few counts of this clone. The chain joins TRBV15 to TRBJ1-1, with D maybe TRBD1 (5 bases). Germline values: CDR1 LNHNV, CDR2 YYDKDF (reference sequence). This CDR3 is 12 amino acids long. The V end lost 0 bases, the J end lost 7 bases, and 6 bases lay between the germline ends. CDR3 loop: CATSRDQGEAFF. The CDR3 nucleotides read TGTGCCACCAGCAGAGATCAGGGTGAAGCTTTCTTT. Full variable domain (outside the CDR3, taken from reference TRBV15 and TRBJ1-1): DAMVIQNPRYQVTQFGKPVTLSCSQTLNHNVMYWYQQKSSQAPKLLFHYYDKDFNNEADTPDNFQSRRPNTSFCFLDIRSPGLGDTAMYLCATSRDQGEAFFGQGTRLTVV.

The chain is built from TRBV25-1 and TRBJ1-5; 11 nucleotides match TRBD1. The germline gives CDR1 MGHDK, CDR2 SYGVNS. The CDR3 is 18 residues long. Unmatched junction bases numbered 7, after V lost 1 base and J lost 2 bases. CDR3 loop: CASSESPGQGDGNQPQHF. CDR3 nucleotide sequence: TGTGCCAGCAGTGAATCTCCGGGACAGGGGGATGGCAATCAGCCCCAGCATTTT.

This sequence joins TRBV2 and TRBJ1-5; 9 bases match TRBD1. V lost 11 bases, J lost 5 bases, and 7 bases stayed unmatched. The CDR3 covers 13 residues. CDR1 and CDR2 from the germline V gene are SNHLY and FYNNEI. The CDR3 region has the DNA TGTGCCGGAGGTCGGACAGGGGATCAGCCCCAGCATTTT. This sequence encodes CAGGRTGDQPQHF.

Comment on this clone: Since a much larger clone is just one base distant, this may be a read error. At the DNA level, this CDR3 is encoded by other sequences in the same sample as well. The rearrangement joins TRBV7-2 to TRBJ1-1; no clear D gene. CDR1 is SGHTA, CDR2 FQGNSA, per germline. V shed 3 bases and J shed 0 bases, with 2 bases lying between them. This CDR3 is built from 12 residues. CDR3: CASSLMNTEAFF. The CDR3 nucleotides are TGTGCCAGCAGCTTGATGAACACTGAAGCTTTCTTT. The variable domain in full, completed from reference TRBV7-2 and TRBJ1-1, reads GAGVSQSPSNKVTEKGKDVELRCDPISGHTALYWYRQSLGQGLEFLIYFQGNSAPDKSGLPSDRFSAERTGGSVSTLTIQRTQQEDSAVYLCASSLMNTEAFFGQGTRLTVV.

The chain recombines TRBV11-2 with TRBJ1-5, with D possibly TRBD1 on 6 matching bases. Germline CDR1 and CDR2: SGHAT and FQNNGV. The CDR3 has 15 residues. Trimming shortened V by 5 bases and J by 1 base, and 12 bases separated the two germline ends. The CDR3, as DNA: TGTGCCAGCAGCAAAACAGGGTCGAGCAATCAGCCCCAGCATTTT. It translates to CASSKTGSSNQPQHF.

This chain uses TRBV7-3 with TRBJ2-7; TRBD1 might be the D (6 bases). The CDR3 has 15 amino acids. Trimming removed 0 bases from V and 2 bases from J, with 11 bases in between. Germline-derived CDR1 and CDR2 are SGHTA and FQGTGA. CDR3 residues: CASSLTWGQAYEQYF. In nucleotides, the CDR3 is TGTGCCAGCAGCTTAACCTGGGGACAAGCCTACGAGCAGTACTTC.

CDR3 sequence reads: CASSARQGETQYF. The DNA of the CDR3 is TGTGCCAGCAGCGCCAGACAGGGGGAGACCCAGTACTTC. This chain uses TRBV9 with TRBJ2-5; 8 nucleotides line up with TRBD1. Trimming at V came to 3 bases and at J to 5 bases, leaving 3 bases not matched to a gene. Germline CDR1 is SGDLS and CDR2 is YYNGEE. This CDR3 comprises 13 residues.

This clone was found once. V is TRBV11-1 and J is TRBJ2-7; D tentatively fits TRBD1 or TRBD2 (5 bases each). The germline V and J ends were trimmed by 5 bases and 3 bases, with 14 bases remaining between them. The CDR3 has 14 amino acids. CDR1 is SGHAT, CDR2 FQDESV, per germline (reference sequence). CDR3 region: CASSASGTDYEQYF. CDR3 nucleotides: TGTGCCAGCAGCGCCTCCGGGACCGACTACGAGCAGTACTTC.

The V call is TRBV9, the J call TRBJ2-3; D is unclear. This CDR3 contains 15 residues. Trimming removed 4 bases from V and 0 bases from J, with 12 bases in between. Germline V gene sequence: CDR1 SGDLS, CDR2 YYNGEE. The CDR3 sequence is CASSPPARSTDTQYF. The CDR3 nucleotides are TGTGCCAGCAGCCCCCCGGCCCGCAGCACAGATACGCAGTATTTT.

This chain links TRBV5-6 with TRBJ2-7, with D perhaps matching TRBD1 or TRBD2 (5 bases each). Per the germline V gene, CDR1 is SGHDT and CDR2 is YYEEEE. This CDR3 spans 16 amino acids. V lost 1 base and J lost 0, with 14 bases in between. CDR3 sequence: CASSLLGTSHSYEQYF. The CDR3 nucleotides read TGTGCCAGCAGCTTGCTCGGGACCTCCCACTCCTACGAGCAGTACTTC.

The chain carries TRBV7-9 and TRBJ2-1, with 7 bases lining up with TRBD1. V shed 3 bases and J 0 bases; nucleotides not matched to a gene: 2. The germline CDR1 and CDR2 sequences are SEHNR and FQNEAQ (reference sequence). This CDR3 is 15 amino acids long. The DNA for the CDR3 is TGTGCCAGCAGCTTGAGACAGGGCTCCTACAATGAGCAGTTCTTC. It encodes CASSLRQGSYNEQFF.

The chain combines TRBV9 with TRBJ1-4; tentatively, D is TRBD1 (5 bases). There are 15 residues in the CDR3. V dropped 4 bases and J dropped 4 bases, with 14 bases sitting between them. Germline values: CDR1 SGDLS, CDR2 YYNGEE. The CDR3 region has the DNA TGTGCCAGCAGCCTCCGGGACGCTAGTAATGAAAAACTGTTTTTT. Translating it yields CASSLRDASNEKLFF.

The CDR3, as DNA: TGTGCCAGCAGCGCCATGGGGCCCGGGTCTGATGAAAAACTGTTTTTT. Translating it yields CASSAMGPGSDEKLFF. The chain has TRBV9 and TRBJ1-4, with D possibly TRBD1 on 5 matching bases. V shed 3 bases and J shed 6 bases, with 18 bases lying between them. CDR1 is SGDLS and CDR2 is YYNGEE in the germline V gene. This CDR3 comprises 16 residues. Full variable domain (remainder filled in from reference TRBV9 and TRBJ1-4): DSGVTQTPKHLITATGQRVTLRCSPRSGDLSVYWYQQSLDQGLQFLIQYYNGEERAKGNILERFSAQQFPDLHSELNLSSLELGDSALYFCASSAMGPGSDEKLFFGSGTQLSVL.

A few counts support this clone. The chain carries TRBV28 and TRBJ2-7, with D perhaps matching TRBD2 (6 bases). V gave up 8 bases and J gave up 2 bases, with 16 bases separating them. CDR3 size: 14 residues. Germline V CDR1 and CDR2: MDHEN, SYDVKM. The CDR3 loop is CASRGDSFPYEQYF. The CDR3 coding sequence is TGTGCCAGCCGCGGGGACTCATTCCCCTACGAGCAGTACTTC.

J is TRBJ1-3 and V is TRBV5-8, with 7 bases identical to TRBD1. In germline, CDR1 is SGHTS, CDR2 YDEGEE. The CDR3 has 14 amino acids. The V and J ends lost 4 bases and 4 bases, in that order; junction bases with no gene match: 5. The CDR3 DNA reads TGTGCCAGCAGCGGAGGGGGCGAGGGAAACACCATATATTTT. The encoded protein is CASSGGGEGNTIYF.

The chain joins TRBV28 to TRBJ2-7; TRBD1 aligns across 10 bases. The junction had 9 bases not matched to a gene; V was cut back by 5 bases and J by 5 bases. The V gene's germline CDR1 is MDHEN and CDR2 SYDVKM. The CDR3 is 15 residues long. The DNA of the CDR3 is TGTGCCAGCAGTCCACAAGACAGGGGGCCTGACGAGCAGTACTTC. Protein product: CASSPQDRGPDEQYF.

This chain links TRBV7-5 with TRBJ2-1; the table assigns TRBD2, which was not confirmed against the DNA. TRBV7-5 is listed as a pseudogene. CDR3 length equals 16 residues. The CDR3 nucleotides read TGTGCCAGAAGCCCCCTAGCGGGGACCGCCTACAATGAGCAGTTCTTC. Its protein is CARSPLAGTAYNEQFF.

This clone was counted a few times. The genes are TRBV7-8 and TRBJ2-2, with D possibly called TRBD1 or TRBD2 (5 bases each). The germline V gene encodes CDR1 SGHVS and CDR2 FQNEAQ. Trimming cost V 3 bases and J 6 bases, with 14 bases left between them. The CDR3 sequence is 15 residues long. CDR3: CASSFRRVSAGELFF. The CDR3 nucleotides read TGTGCCAGCAGCTTCCGCAGGGTTAGCGCCGGGGAGCTGTTTTTT. The entire variable domain, with the rest obtained from reference TRBV7-8 and TRBJ2-2, is as follows: GAGVSQSPRYKVAKRGQDVALRCDPISGHVSLFWYQQALGQGPEFLTYFQNEAQLDKSGLPSDRFFAERPEGSVSTLKIQRTQQEDSAVYLCASSFRRVSAGELFFGEGSRLTVL.

This clone was recorded once. The chain is built from TRBV9 and TRBJ2-7; 10 positions match TRBD2. V lost 4 bases to trimming and J lost 2 bases; unmatched junction nucleotides: 6. From germline, CDR1 is SGDLS and CDR2 YYNGEE. This CDR3 has 15 residues. CDR3 region: CASSTEAGGPYEQYF. The CDR3 nucleotides read TGTGCCAGCAGCACGGAAGCGGGAGGGCCCTACGAGCAGTACTTC.